These 20 T cell receptor beta chains share one sample of origin, sequenced in a study of patients and donors after allogeneic stem cell transplantation. TCRdb independently ran MiXCR on the RT-PCR reads; one entry per CDR3 protein. This table holds approximately 220,000 distinct CDR3 sequences, more than 35% found once. Material for sequencing was blood, either unsorted or a sorted T cell fraction (not recorded which). These receptors were taken from a human donor who was either an allogeneic HSCT recipient or a stem cell or donor lymphocyte infusion donor (not recorded which). It is not recorded whose cells these are; they may come from a transplant donor.

This rearrangement joins TRBV15 to TRBJ2-1; a weak D match, TRBD1 (6 bases). CDR1 and CDR2 (germline): LNHNV, YYDKDF (reference sequence). Trimming cost V 1 base and J 5 bases, with 9 bases left between them. The CDR3 covers 14 residues. CDR3 DNA sequence: TGTGCCACCAGCAGAGGGGACACCCACAATGAGCAGTTCTTC. Translating it yields CATSRGDTHNEQFF.

The rearrangement links TRBV12-3 or TRBV12-4 to TRBJ1-1; D gene uncertain. The CDR3 extends over 13 amino acids. The V and J ends lost 7 bases and 6 bases respectively, with 15 bases between them. The CDR3 DNA reads as TGTGCCAGCAACCCACACATTGGATCTGAAGCTTTCTTT. Encoded protein: CASNPHIGSEAFF.

A remark on this clonotype: A read error is likely, as this CDR3 ends without the conserved phenylalanine or tryptophan. The rearrangement uses TRBV3-1 and TRBJ1-1; D unresolved. There are 11 residues in the CDR3. The germline V and J ends were trimmed by 4 bases and 2 bases, with 2 bases remaining between them. Looked up from germline, CDR1 is LGHDT and CDR2 is YNNKEL (reference sequence). The DNA of the CDR3 is TGTGCCAGCAGCCTAAACACTGAAGCTTTCTCT. The encoded protein is CASSLNTEAFS.

The chain is built from TRBV29-1 and TRBJ1-1; D is uncertain. Trimming removed 4 bases at V and 3 bases at J, with 12 bases between. CDR3 size: 13 residues. The germline gives CDR1 SQVTM, CDR2 ANQGSEA. CDR3 sequence reads: CSVGPPGDTEAFF. As DNA, the CDR3 is TGCAGCGTTGGGCCCCCGGGAGACACTGAAGCTTTCTTT.

The chain combines TRBV7-2 with TRBJ1-2, with D hard to call. The CDR3 spans 13 residues. The V end lost 2 bases, the J end lost 2 bases, and 6 bases lay between the germline ends. Per germline, CDR1 SGHTA and CDR2 FQGNSA. The CDR3 region is CASSLTRNYGYTF. The CDR3 DNA reads TGTGCCAGCAGCTTAACCCGAAACTATGGCTACACCTTC.

The genes are TRBV10-1 and TRBJ1-1; D unclear. Germline V gene data show CDR1 as WNHNN and CDR2 as SYGVQD (reference sequence). The germline V and J ends were trimmed by 4 bases and 3 bases, with 9 bases remaining between them. CDR3 length: 13 residues. CDR3 in amino acids: CASSVALDTEAFF. CDR3 coding DNA: TGCGCCAGCAGTGTTGCGTTGGACACTGAAGCTTTCTTT.

For this clonotype: The junction shows a germline mismatch at one end, possibly a read error. This chain joins TRBV9 and TRBJ1-1; D unclear. Germline loops: CDR1 SGDLS, CDR2 YYNGEE. The CDR3 spans 14 residues. The CDR3 nucleotides read TGTGCCAGCAGCCCCCGGGAGGTGAAGACTGAAGCTTTCTTT. Encoded protein: CASSPREVKTEAFF.

This chain uses TRBV24-1 with TRBJ2-7, with TRBD1 identical over 7 bases. The CDR3 has 15 residues. The germline V gene encodes CDR1 KGHDR and CDR2 SFDVKD. Unmatched junction bases numbered 3, after V lost 2 bases and J lost 0 bases. CDR3 region: CATSDSGGPSYEQYF. The CDR3 DNA follows: TGTGCCACCAGTGATTCAGGGGGTCCCTCCTACGAGCAGTACTTC.

This clonotype came up a few times. This chain connects TRBV9 to TRBJ1-6, with TRBD1 matching 9 bases. The CDR3 is 15 amino acids. CDR1 and CDR2 (germline): SGDLS, YYNGEE. V lost 3 bases, J lost 5 bases, and 3 bases stayed unmatched. CDR3 coding DNA: TGTGCCAGCAGCGGACGGGACAGGGATAATTCACCCCTCCACTTT. It is translated as CASSGRDRDNSPLHF.

The chain links TRBV28 to TRBJ1-6, with D uncertain. V dropped 7 bases and J dropped 5 bases, with 3 bases sitting between them. The V gene's germline CDR1 is MDHEN and CDR2 SYDVKM. There are 11 residues in the CDR3. The chain's CDR3 is CASTNNSPLHF. The CDR3, as DNA: TGTGCCAGCACTAATAATTCACCCCTCCACTTT.

The V call is TRBV29-1, the J call TRBJ1-2; D gene ambiguous. V lost 4 bases and J lost 0, with 12 bases in between. Germline loops: CDR1 SQVTM, CDR2 ANQGSEA. The length of the CDR3 is 14 residues. This CDR3 reads CSVVGGSTNYGYTF. Written as DNA, the CDR3 is TGCAGCGTTGTAGGCGGATCGACTAACTATGGCTACACCTTC. The whole variable domain, filled in from reference TRBV29-1 and TRBJ1-2, reads SAVISQKPSRDICQRGTSLTIQCQVDSQVTMMFWYRQQPGQSLTLIATANQGSEATYESGFVIDKFPISRPNLTFSTLTVSNMSPEDSSIYLCSVVGGSTNYGYTFGSGTRLTVV.

This chain links TRBV20-1 with TRBJ2-1; D might be TRBD2 (5 bases). The CDR3 loop spans 11 amino acids. V was trimmed by 6 bases and J by 9 bases, leaving 12 bases between them. From germline, CDR1 is DFQATT and CDR2 SNEGSKA (reference sequence). CDR3 nucleotides: TGCAGTGCCGTACGGGGTGGTGAGCAGTTCTTC. Amino acid sequence: CSAVRGGEQFF.

This chain connects TRBV2 to TRBJ1-3, with D perhaps TRBD1 (6 bases). Per the germline V gene, CDR1 is SNHLY and CDR2 is FYNNEI. The CDR3 is 16 amino acids. With 5 bases removed from V and 0 bases from J, the gap between germline ends came to 14 bases. The DNA for the CDR3 is TGTGCCAGCAGTCACAGGGAACCCATCTCTGGAAACACCATATATTTT. It specifies CASSHREPISGNTIYF. Looking up the rest from reference TRBV2 and TRBJ1-3 gives the full variable domain: EPEVTQTPSHQVTQMGQEVILRCVPISNHLYFYWYRQILGQKVEFLVSFYNNEISEKSEIFDDQFSVERPDGSNFTLKIRSTKLEDSAMYFCASSHREPISGNTIYFGEGSWLTVV.

The chain employs TRBV5-1 and TRBJ1-1; D is perhaps TRBD1 (5 bases). With 5 bases removed from V and 0 bases from J, the gap between germline ends came to 11 bases. Germline V gene sequence: CDR1 SGHRS, CDR2 YFSETQ. The CDR3 is made up of 14 amino acids. The CDR3 DNA sequence: TGCGCCAGCAGTTTTAGACAGATGAACACTGAAGCTTTCTTT. Encoded protein: CASSFRQMNTEAFF.

The rearrangement links TRBV12-3 or TRBV12-4 to TRBJ1-5, with D possibly matching TRBD1 (6 bases). V was trimmed by 6 bases and J by 1 base, leaving 13 bases between them. CDR3 length: 15 amino acids. The CDR3 region is CASSRWGASNQPQHF. CDR3 bases: TGTGCCAGCAGCCGCTGGGGGGCAAGCAATCAGCCCCAGCATTTT.

This clonotype was recorded a few times. CDR3 region: CASSLEGVPEAFF. In DNA form, the CDR3 reads TGTGCCAGCAGTTTAGAGGGAGTACCTGAAGCTTTCTTT. The J gene is TRBJ1-1, the V gene TRBV12-3 or TRBV12-4; D gene ambiguous. V lost 1 base and J lost 6, with 9 bases in between. The CDR3 totals 13 residues.

The genes are TRBV28 and TRBJ1-5; D remains ambiguous. Germline CDR1 reads MDHEN; CDR2 reads SYDVKM. V shed 3 bases and J shed 6 bases, with 6 bases lying between them. This CDR3 comprises 12 residues. This CDR3 reads CASSFLSQPQHF. For the CDR3, the DNA is TGTGCCAGCAGTTTTTTATCTCAGCCCCAGCATTTT.

The chain uses TRBV4-1 and TRBJ2-1, with D possibly TRBD2 on 5 matching bases. V lost 4 bases and J 3 bases, leaving 10 bases between the germline ends. This CDR3 comprises 14 residues. Germline-derived CDR1 and CDR2 are MGHRA and YSYEKL. DNA of the CDR3: TGCGCCAGCAGCCTAAGGACTTTCTACAATGAGCAGTTCTTC. Translating it yields CASSLRTFYNEQFF.

CDR3 sequence reads: CASSPIMADNYGYTF. CDR3 in DNA: TGTGCCAGCTCACCAATAATGGCCGACAACTATGGCTACACCTTC. The chain uses TRBV18 and TRBJ1-2; the D is unclear. CDR3 length: 15 residues. The V gene lost 2 bases and the J gene lost 2 bases, with 12 bases spanning the gap. Germline CDR1 is KGHSH and CDR2 is LQKENI.

This sequence joins TRBV12-3 or TRBV12-4 and TRBJ1-5; possibly TRBD1 for D (6 bases). The CDR3 has 15 residues. Trimming stripped 1 base from V and 6 bases from J, with 13 bases between. The CDR3 reads CASSLVWGAGQPQHF. For the CDR3, the DNA is TGTGCCAGCAGTTTAGTATGGGGGGCCGGTCAGCCCCAGCATTTT.